This T cell receptor beta chain was captured in a study of beta chain features in type 1 diabetes (dated by TCRdb to the late 2010s). Notes on the research overall: No differences in mean age, gender distribution, total cell number or subset yield were found between patients and healthy donors. A total of roughly 100,000,000 sorted cells were examined across all samples, and the number of cells per subset was strongly correlated with RNA yield. The study compared the TCRB repertoires of sorted circulating CD4+ T cell subsets in recently diagnosed type 1 diabetes patients with those in matched healthy donors. Regulatory and stem cell-like memory subsets were isolated from only 8 patients and roughly 8 healthy donors, whereas naive and central memory subsets came from all 30 or so donors.

Per the germline V gene, LGHNA is the CDR1 and YSLEER is the CDR2. Measured from the cysteine to the phenylalanine, the CDR3 is 18 residues long. The DNA shown is the 54-base CDR3, in frame from base 1. Each donor gave one peripheral blood draw, averaging about 120 mL, which was collected into heparinised tubes. A BD FACSAria II and a panel including CD45RO, CCR7, CD25, CD127, CD95 and CD27 were used to sort naive, central memory, regulatory and stem cell-like memory CD4+ T cells. A purity above 98% was achieved for all sorted populations. PBMCs were isolated right away by Lymphoprep density gradient centrifugation and were stained directly, without culture. So that batch effects would be minimized, each experiment stained and sorted samples in pairs, pairing one healthy donor with one patient. The paper's findings and limits, for the study overall: PCR may preferentially amplify shorter templates, but because patient and control samples were amplified and corrected together, any resulting skew would affect both groups equally. In all four CD4+ subsets, TCRB CDR3 length was moderately but significantly shorter in type 1 diabetes patients. Only small numbers of individuals were included in the HLA sub-analyses, which left unresolved whether HLA type had any influence on TCRB rearrangement. Because cDNA was sequenced instead of genomic DNA, highly expressing activated cells could be over-represented, though the groups showed no difference in activation or CD3 levels. At VDJ recombination sites, type 1 diabetes patients had fewer insertions and more deleted nucleotides, which implies abnormalities in thymic rearrangement. The naive, central memory and regulatory TCRB repertoires appeared to resemble one another more closely among patients than among healthy donors.

Turning to this clone: Its antigen is currently not known. No per-base quality is available; no much larger clone lies one base away.

The High Capacity cDNA Reverse Transcription Kit was used to reverse transcribe all of the isolated RNA, meaning that expressed TCRB transcripts were what got sequenced. Deep immunoSEQ sequencing was applied to naive, central memory and regulatory T cell samples, giving an average of around 3.8 million total reads per sample. Sorted cells were lysed in RLT buffer and RNA was extracted with DNase-treated RNeasy Micro or Mini kits, depending on cell number. Each cell subset was processed on its own to prevent cross-contamination, while patient and healthy donor samples were processed together. The immunoSEQ multiplex PCR was used to amplify TCRB sequences from cDNA, yielding 87-bp fragments that span the CDR3 region. Sequencing of the amplicons was done on the Illumina HiSeq platform. On the study's bioinformatics: PCR bias was computationally corrected using synthetic template baselines, reads within Hamming distance 2 were collapsed, and singletons that could not be merged were discarded. By aligning reads against IMGT, V, D and J genes, CDR3 length, and insertions or deletions at six rearrangement sites were assigned. Within each subset, clonotype counts were normalized to sorted cell number, after which true diversity and Gini coefficients were computed with the tcR R package. Repertoire sharing was quantified using the overlap coefficient calculated on TCRB nucleotide sequences. As stored in TCRdb, this immuneACCESS dataset retains in-frame rearrangements with V and J assigned. A fraction of the clones does not appear; measured against another copy, unresolved V genes explain less than half of the discrepancy, and the remainder lacks a known reason. V and J calls and clone size are as listed in that table; D and trimming were resolved from the DNA. Present in this sample are 300,000 to 400,000 clones, less than 9.5% of which were seen just once. Jointly, the top ten make up 0.44% of the sample.

The source of this sequence is a woman aged 18-29 years in good health. Sequencing was performed on central memory CD4+ T cells from blood. Recombination joined TRBV4-3 with TRBJ2-5, and 9 bases in between align with TRBD2. TRBJ2-7 matches the DNA end more closely, so the J call is doubtful. The DNA sequence reads TGCGCCAGCAGCCAACTCTCCCCCCGTAGCGGGAGTGGATACGAGCAGTACTTC. Translated, it reads CASSQLSPRSGSGYEQYF.